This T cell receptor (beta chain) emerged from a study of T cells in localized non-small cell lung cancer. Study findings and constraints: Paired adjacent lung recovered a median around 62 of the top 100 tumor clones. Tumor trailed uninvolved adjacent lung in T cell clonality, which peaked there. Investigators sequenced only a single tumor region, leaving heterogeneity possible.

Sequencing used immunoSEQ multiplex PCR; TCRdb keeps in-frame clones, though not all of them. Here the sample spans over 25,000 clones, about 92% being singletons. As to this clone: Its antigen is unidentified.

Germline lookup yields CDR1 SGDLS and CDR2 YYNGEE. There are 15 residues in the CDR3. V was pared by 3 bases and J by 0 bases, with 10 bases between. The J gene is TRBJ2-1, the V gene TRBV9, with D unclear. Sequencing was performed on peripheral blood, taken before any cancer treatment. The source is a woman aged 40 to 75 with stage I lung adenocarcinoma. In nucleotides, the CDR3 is TGTGCCAGCAGCGCGACCGAGAGCTCCTACAATGAGCAGTTCTTC. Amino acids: CASSATESSYNEQFF.